The clone carrying this TCR beta chain was seen a single time. The antigen remains undetermined. This entry comes from a study of OX40 agonist ivuxolimab in advanced cancers. Study results and caveats: At 0.1 to 3.0 mg/kg and by week 6, CD4+ and CD8+ T cells in the blood had expanded clonally. Certain nonresponders additionally had low normalized T-cell clonal expansion.

V was clipped by 0 bases and J by 10 bases, with 16 bases between them. Per the germline V gene, CDR1 is SGHRS and CDR2 is YFSETQ. The CDR3 consists of 14 residues. Some clones are missing from TCRdb's copy, which holds only in-frame ones; the method was immunoSEQ multiplex PCR. The sample contains approximately 70,000 clones, about nine tenths of which appear only once. With baseline, cycle 4 day 1, and cycle 7 day 1 as timepoints, blood was sampled. The receptor comes from an adult with an advanced solid tumor such as melanoma, head and neck, liver or kidney cancer. The gene calls are TRBV5-1 and TRBJ1-1, with D possibly matching TRBD1 (5 bases). The material sequenced was CD4+ or CD8+ T cells sorted from blood, taken in a trial of the OX40 agonist ivuxolimab. The CDR3 DNA reads TGCGCCAGCAGCTTGGACCTCACAGGCAATCGAGCTTTCTTT. The encoded protein is CASSLDLTGNRAFF.